These 7 T cell receptor beta chains were all obtained from the same sample, sequenced in a study of blood T cell repertoires in COVID-19. Assay used: immunoSEQ multiplex PCR; TCRdb lists only in-frame clones, some missing. In the table there are hundreds of thousands of clones, approximately 89% of which are singletons. The source material was peripheral blood. The origin of the receptors is a woman aged 25-40 years with COVID-19, enrolled during active disease.

V gene TRBV19 combines with J gene TRBJ2-3; TRBD1 might be the D (5 bases). CDR3 length equals 14 residues. Germline V CDR1 and CDR2: LNHDA, SQIVND (reference sequence). Deletions cut 3 bases from V and 1 base from J, with 8 bases between. The CDR3 loop is CASSIQGRTDTQYF. The CDR3 DNA reads TGTGCCAGTAGTATTCAGGGTCGCACAGATACGCAGTATTTT.

CDR3 in amino acids: CASSLVLAGNEQFF. CDR3 in DNA: TGTGCCAGCAGCTTAGTACTAGCGGGGAATGAGCAGTTCTTC. V gene TRBV7-9 combines with J gene TRBJ2-1, with 10 bases identical to TRBD2. Trimming at V came to 1 base and at J to 7 bases, leaving 1 base not matched to a gene. This CDR3 region has 14 residues. The V gene's germline CDR1 is SEHNR and CDR2 FQNEAQ (reference sequence).

This clone was detected once. This specimen includes other DNA sequences encoding the same CDR3. The chain is built from TRBV9 and TRBJ2-2, with D possibly being TRBD2 (6 bases). The CDR3 consists of 15 residues. Germline assignment: CDR1 SGDLS and CDR2 YYNGEE. Trimming removed 0 bases from V and 5 bases from J, with 11 bases in between. The CDR3 DNA follows: TGTGCCAGCAGCGTAGTGGCCGGGGGAACCGGGGAGCTGTTTTTT. Translation gives CASSVVAGGTGELFF.

The chain carries TRBV3-1 (or the pseudogene TRBV3-2) and TRBJ2-1; 11 bases match TRBD2. The CDR3 extends over 15 amino acids. V dropped 8 bases and J dropped 4; count of bases not matched to a gene: 7. Germline V lookup: CDR1 LGHDT, CDR2 YNNKEL (reference sequence). The CDR3 protein is CASRLAGGAYNEQFF. The DNA of the CDR3 is TGTGCCAGCCGTCTAGCGGGGGGTGCGTACAATGAGCAGTTCTTC.

This sequence joins TRBV29-1 and TRBJ2-1, with TRBD2 matching 12 bases. V shed 4 bases, J shed 7 bases, and the junction held 8 bases outside the gene matches. The length of the CDR3 is 15 residues. The germline V gene has CDR1 SQVTM and CDR2 ANQGSEA. The CDR3 loop reads CSVVPSGGAVNEQFF. CDR3 sequence (DNA): TGCAGCGTTGTCCCTAGCGGGGGGGCGGTAAATGAGCAGTTCTTC.

The CDR3 DNA reads as TGTGCCAGCAGTCTCGACAGGGGTTATAACGAGCAGTACTTC. Encoded protein: CASSLDRGYNEQYF. The rearrangement joins TRBV13 to TRBJ2-7, with 8 bases matching TRBD1. The CDR3 consists of 14 residues. V dropped 6 bases and J dropped 5; count of bases not matched to a gene: 9. From germline, CDR1 is PRHDT and CDR2 FYEKMQ (reference sequence).

In its sample, this clone was seen once. The genes are TRBV28 and TRBJ1-5, with 9 bases identical to TRBD1. V trimming: 6 bases; J trimming: 7 bases; junction bases outside the gene matches: 10. Germline V gene sequence: CDR1 MDHEN, CDR2 SYDVKM. This CDR3 is built from 15 residues. CDR3 DNA: TGTGCCAGCAGCATTACCGGGACAGGGAACCAGCCCCAGCATTTT. Residues: CASSITGTGNQPQHF.